The rows below give T cell receptor beta chains drawn from one sample of a study of cytomegalovirus exposure and HLA in healthy donors. Clones were read by immunoSEQ multiplex PCR, and TCRdb kept only the in-frame ones, dropping some. The table includes about 160,000 clones, 84% detected once. The sequencing sample was made of PBMCs. Source of these receptors: a boy younger than 10 in good health and CMV-seronegative. The CDR3 runs from the conserved cysteine through the conserved F or W. The order of the fields is CDR3 protein, J gene, D gene, V gene. A D gene is named only where the DNA matches it firmly.

CDR3aa: CAISEVRGQPFATF
j_gene: TRBJ1-2
d_gene: TRBD1
v_gene: TRBV10-3

CDR3aa: CASSRRASRKLFF
j_gene: TRBJ1-4
d_gene: NA
v_gene: TRBV7-9

CDR3aa: CASSSTGVGLFF
j_gene: TRBJ2-2
d_gene: NA
v_gene: TRBV5-4

CDR3aa: CASSRGQIYNSPLHF
j_gene: TRBJ1-6
d_gene: NA
v_gene: TRBV5-6

CDR3aa: CASRWGGPSLNNEQFF
j_gene: TRBJ2-1
d_gene: NA
v_gene: TRBV5-4

CDR3aa: CSVELAGVENEQFF
j_gene: TRBJ2-1
d_gene: TRBD2
v_gene: TRBV29-1

CDR3aa: CATSRDYRVGQYF
j_gene: TRBJ2-7
d_gene: NA
v_gene: TRBV15

CDR3aa: CASSESGVTYNEQFF
j_gene: TRBJ2-1
d_gene: TRBD2
v_gene: TRBV6-1

CDR3aa: CASSLIETSSHEQFF
j_gene: TRBJ2-1
d_gene: TRBD2
v_gene: TRBV7-9

CDR3aa: CASSLGQDEAFF
j_gene: TRBJ1-1
d_gene: TRBD1
v_gene: TRBV7-9

CDR3aa: CASSADGGQTDTQYF
j_gene: TRBJ2-3
d_gene: NA
v_gene: TRBV7-3

CDR3aa: CASSSRAPDTQYF
j_gene: TRBJ2-3
d_gene: NA
v_gene: TRBV11-1

CDR3aa: CSVEGGRAGAPKNIQYF
j_gene: TRBJ2-4
d_gene: NA
v_gene: TRBV29-1

CDR3aa: CASSPDPRVYEQYF
j_gene: TRBJ2-7
d_gene: NA
v_gene: TRBV5-4

CDR3aa: CASTPSGSLNEQFF
j_gene: TRBJ2-1
d_gene: TRBD2
v_gene: TRBV2

CDR3aa: CASSSGISYEQYF
j_gene: TRBJ2-7
d_gene: TRBD2
v_gene: TRBV2

CDR3aa: CASSLGATSGTYEQYF
j_gene: TRBJ2-7
d_gene: TRBD2
v_gene: TRBV7-8

CDR3aa: CASSPPTAGEETQYF
j_gene: TRBJ2-5
d_gene: NA
v_gene: TRBV28

CDR3aa: CASSPGLAGFNEQFF
j_gene: TRBJ2-1
d_gene: TRBD2
v_gene: TRBV18

CDR3aa: CASSLAGSYEQYF
j_gene: NA
d_gene: NA
v_gene: TRBV5-8